This T cell receptor beta chain appears in the sequencing data of a study of post-analysis software for immune sequencing data. Germline CDR1 SGHVS, CDR2 FQNEAQ. The CDR3 totals 18 residues. V lost 0 bases, J lost 10 bases, and 12 bases stayed unmatched. This clonotype was observed a few times. Its antigen remains unidentified. Findings and limits, study-wide: Controls showed significantly higher normalized Chao1 diversity than did multiple sclerosis patients. A handful of TRBV segments were significantly more frequent in patients than in controls. TRBV5-6, TRBV5-1 and TRBV20-1 were among these segments. Analysis by F measure revealed that same-batch samples clustered strongly together.

Built from TCR beta cDNA, the libraries had unique molecular identifiers in them. MiXCR, run by TCRdb on the PCR reads, gives a single entry per CDR3 protein. Among hundreds of thousands of distinct CDR3 sequences listed, 25% to 30% were seen once. The chain employs TRBV7-8 and TRBJ2-1; 13 bases are a match to TRBD2. The material sequenced was blood. The TCR was taken from a girl under 18 with multiple sclerosis. DNA of the CDR3: TGTGCCAGCAGCTTAGCCCCACAAACTAGCGGGAGGGCCGAAGAGCAGTTCTTC. It specifies CASSLAPQTSGRAEEQFF.